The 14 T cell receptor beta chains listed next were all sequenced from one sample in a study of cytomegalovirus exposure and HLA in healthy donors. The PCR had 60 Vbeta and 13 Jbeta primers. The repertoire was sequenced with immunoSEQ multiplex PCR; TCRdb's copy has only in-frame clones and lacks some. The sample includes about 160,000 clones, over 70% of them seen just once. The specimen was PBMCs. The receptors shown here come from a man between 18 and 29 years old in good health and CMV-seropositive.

The CDR3 spells CASSLAGVRPYNEQFF. The CDR3 region has the DNA TGTGCCAGCAGTTTAGCGGGGGTAAGACCTTACAATGAGCAGTTCTTC. The chain uses TRBV27 and TRBJ2-1; 7 nucleotides align to TRBD2. Germline trimming cut 2 bases from V and 4 bases from J; bases unmatched to any gene: 8. This CDR3 comprises 16 residues. The germline V gene encodes CDR1 MNHEY and CDR2 SMNVEV (reference sequence).

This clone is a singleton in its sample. The CDR3 DNA is TGTGCCAGCAGCTTGGGAGGGTCCCTAACTAATGAAAAACTGTTTTTT. This sequence encodes CASSLGGSLTNEKLFF. This chain links TRBV5-4 with TRBJ1-4; D gene uncertain. The CDR3 has 16 residues. The germline CDR1 and CDR2 sequences are SGHNT and YYREEE (reference sequence). V lost 0 bases to trimming and J lost 1 base, with 10 bases between them.

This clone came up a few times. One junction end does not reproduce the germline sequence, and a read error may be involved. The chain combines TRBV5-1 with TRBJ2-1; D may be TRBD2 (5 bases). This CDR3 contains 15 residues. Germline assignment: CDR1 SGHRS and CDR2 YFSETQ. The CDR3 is CASSPTPSSHNEQFF. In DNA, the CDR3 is TGCGCCAGCAGCCCCACCCCTAGCTCCCACAATGAGCAGTTCTTC.

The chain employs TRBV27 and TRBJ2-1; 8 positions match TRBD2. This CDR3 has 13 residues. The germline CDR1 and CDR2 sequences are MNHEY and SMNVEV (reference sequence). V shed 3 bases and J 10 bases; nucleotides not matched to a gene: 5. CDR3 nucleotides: TGTGCCAGCAGTTTTGGACTAGCTCTCGAGCAGTTCTTC. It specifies CASSFGLALEQFF.

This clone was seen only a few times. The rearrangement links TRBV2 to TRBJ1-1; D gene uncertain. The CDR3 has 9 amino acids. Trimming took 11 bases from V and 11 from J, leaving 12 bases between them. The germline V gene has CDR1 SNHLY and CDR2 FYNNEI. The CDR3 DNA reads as TGTGCCGCGAGGCTCGGGGCTTTCTTT. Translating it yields CAARLGAFF.

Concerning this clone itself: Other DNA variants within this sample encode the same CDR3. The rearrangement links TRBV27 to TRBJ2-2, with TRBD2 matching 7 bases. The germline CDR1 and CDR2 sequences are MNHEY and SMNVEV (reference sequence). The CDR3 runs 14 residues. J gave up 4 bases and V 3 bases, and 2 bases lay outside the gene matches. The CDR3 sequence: CASSFGGGTGELFF. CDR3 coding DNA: TGTGCCAGCAGTTTTGGGGGGGGCACCGGGGAGCTGTTTTTT.

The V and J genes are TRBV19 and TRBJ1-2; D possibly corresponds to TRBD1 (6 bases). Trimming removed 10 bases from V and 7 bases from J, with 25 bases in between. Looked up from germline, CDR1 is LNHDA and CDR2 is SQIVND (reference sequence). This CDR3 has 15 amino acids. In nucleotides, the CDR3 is TGTGCCACCACCCCAGGACCGACAGGCACCGGTGGCTACACCTTC. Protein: CATTPGPTGTGGYTF.

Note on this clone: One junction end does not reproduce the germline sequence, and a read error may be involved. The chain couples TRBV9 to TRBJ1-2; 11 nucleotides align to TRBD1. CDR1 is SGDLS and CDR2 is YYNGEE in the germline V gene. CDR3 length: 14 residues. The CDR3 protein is CASSVDPGQGVFNF. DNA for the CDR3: TGTGCCAGCAGCGTAGATCCGGGACAGGGGGTGTTTAATTTC.

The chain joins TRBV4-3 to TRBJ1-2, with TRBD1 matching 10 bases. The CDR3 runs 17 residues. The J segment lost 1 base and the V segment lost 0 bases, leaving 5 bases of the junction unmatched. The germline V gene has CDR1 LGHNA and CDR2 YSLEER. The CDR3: CASSQDLGQGYNYGYTF. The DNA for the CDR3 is TGCGCCAGCAGCCAAGATTTGGGACAGGGGTATAACTATGGCTACACCTTC.

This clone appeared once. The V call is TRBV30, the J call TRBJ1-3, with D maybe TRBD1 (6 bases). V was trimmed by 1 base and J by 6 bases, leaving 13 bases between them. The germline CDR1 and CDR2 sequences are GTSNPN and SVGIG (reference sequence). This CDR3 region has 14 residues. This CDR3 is CAWSADRFQNTIYF. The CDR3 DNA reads TGTGCCTGGAGTGCCGACAGGTTTCAAAACACCATATATTTT.

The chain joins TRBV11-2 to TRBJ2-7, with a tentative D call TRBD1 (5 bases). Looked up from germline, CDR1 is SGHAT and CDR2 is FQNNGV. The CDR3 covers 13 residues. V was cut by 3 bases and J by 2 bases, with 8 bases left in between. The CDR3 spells CASSLDNTYEQYF. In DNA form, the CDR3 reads TGTGCCAGCAGCTTGGACAATACCTACGAGCAGTACTTC.

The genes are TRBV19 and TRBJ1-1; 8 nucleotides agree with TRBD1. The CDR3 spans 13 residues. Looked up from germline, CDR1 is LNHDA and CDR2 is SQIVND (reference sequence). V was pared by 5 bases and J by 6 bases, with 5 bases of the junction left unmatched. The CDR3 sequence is CASSSDRGAEAFF. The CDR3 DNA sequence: TGTGCCAGTAGTTCAGACAGGGGCGCTGAAGCTTTCTTT.

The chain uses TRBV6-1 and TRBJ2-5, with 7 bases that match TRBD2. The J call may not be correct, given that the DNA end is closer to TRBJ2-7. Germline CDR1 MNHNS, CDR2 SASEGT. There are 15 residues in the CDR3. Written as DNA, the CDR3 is TGTGCCAGCAGGCGATCAGGGAGGGTCGAGTACGAGCAGTACTTC. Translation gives CASRRSGRVEYEQYF.

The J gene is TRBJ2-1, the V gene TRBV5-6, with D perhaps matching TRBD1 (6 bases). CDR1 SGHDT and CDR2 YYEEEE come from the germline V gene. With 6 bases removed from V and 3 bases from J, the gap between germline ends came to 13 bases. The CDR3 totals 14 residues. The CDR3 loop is CASKLGAGYNEQFF. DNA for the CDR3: TGTGCCAGCAAACTGGGGGCCGGCTACAATGAGCAGTTCTTC.